These 14 T cell receptor beta chains were all obtained from the same sample, sequenced in a study of beta chain features in type 1 diabetes. Every isolated RNA sample was fully reverse transcribed, so sequencing captured expressed TCRB transcripts. Generated by immunoSEQ multiplex PCR, the TCRdb table keeps only in-frame clones and is missing some. The sample gives under 450,000 clones, about 14% of which show up once; more than 0.015% is in the top ten. Sequenced input: naive CD4+ T cells from blood. These receptor sequences come from a woman under 30 in good health.

This clone was detected only a few times. V usage is TRBV28 and J usage is TRBJ2-3, with 9 bases matching TRBD2. After removal of 3 bases from V and 5 bases from J, the junction contained 6 bases not matched to a gene. CDR3 length: 15 residues. CDR1 and CDR2 (germline): MDHEN, SYDVKM. CDR3 nucleotide sequence: TGTGCCAGCAGTTTGAATGCACTAGCGGGAGATACGCAGTATTTT. Translating gives CASSLNALAGDTQYF.

The chain uses TRBV19 and TRBJ2-1, with TRBD1 matching 8 bases. From germline, CDR1 is LNHDA and CDR2 SQIVND (reference sequence). Germline trimming cut 3 bases from V and 0 bases from J; bases unmatched to any gene: 4. This CDR3 spans 16 amino acids. The CDR3 bases are TGTGCCAGTAGTATCGGACAGGGAAGCTCCTACAATGAGCAGTTCTTC. Protein: CASSIGQGSSYNEQFF.

The CDR3: CASSRQGADTGELFF. The DNA of the CDR3 is TGTGCCAGCAGCAGACAGGGGGCGGACACCGGGGAGCTGTTTTTT. The chain recombines TRBV2 with TRBJ2-2; 10 nucleotides match TRBD1. With 6 bases clipped from V and 3 bases from J, the junction kept 4 bases outside the gene matches. Germline CDR1 SNHLY, CDR2 FYNNEI. The CDR3 runs to 15 residues.

In its sample, this clone was seen a few times. V usage is TRBV30 and J usage is TRBJ1-3; 8 bases are a match to TRBD1. The CDR3 is made up of 15 amino acids. V lost 1 base, J lost 4 bases, and 6 bases stayed unmatched. Germline CDR1 GTSNPN, CDR2 SVGIG (reference sequence). This CDR3 reads CAWSGTGLSGNTIYF. For the CDR3, the DNA is TGTGCCTGGAGTGGGACAGGGTTGTCGGGAAACACCATATATTTT.

This clone came up a few times. This chain uses TRBV4-2 with TRBJ2-5; 12 nucleotides match TRBD2. Germline V gene sequence: CDR1 LGHNA, CDR2 YNFKEQ. The length of the CDR3 is 18 residues. Trimming at V came to 1 base and at J to 3 bases, leaving 9 bases not matched to a gene. The CDR3 region is CASSQVRLAGGKEETQYF. The DNA of the CDR3 is TGTGCCAGCAGCCAAGTTCGTCTAGCGGGAGGGAAGGAAGAGACCCAGTACTTC.

This clone was seen more than once but under ten times. This chain uses TRBV5-4 with TRBJ2-7, with TRBD1 as a possible D gene (6 bases). CDR3 size: 14 residues. The V gene lost 0 bases and the J gene lost 1 base, with 8 bases spanning the gap. CDR1 is SGHNT and CDR2 is YYREEE in the germline V gene (reference sequence). The CDR3 nucleotides read TGTGCCAGCAGCTTGGCACAGGGATCCTACGAGCAGTACTTC. Its translation is CASSLAQGSYEQYF.

This clone was counted between two and nine times. The chain employs TRBV30 and TRBJ2-2, with D possibly being TRBD1 (7 bases). This CDR3 contains 12 residues. Germline V lookup: CDR1 GTSNPN, CDR2 SVGIG (reference sequence). Deletions cut 4 bases from V and 8 bases from J, with 11 bases between. This CDR3 is CAWTGGLGELFF. DNA of the CDR3: TGTGCCTGGACAGGGGGGTTAGGGGAGCTGTTTTTT.

This chain joins TRBV11-2 and TRBJ2-7; the D gene is possibly TRBD2 (5 bases). The CDR3 is 15 amino acids. The germline CDR1 and CDR2 sequences are SGHAT and FQNNGV. Between the trimmed V and J ends, which lost 3 bases and 4 bases, there was a span of 16 bases. The CDR3 spells CASSFSNRDHYEQYF. The CDR3 coding sequence is TGTGCCAGCAGCTTTTCTAATCGGGATCATTACGAGCAGTACTTC.

Only a few counts were recorded for this clone. The rearrangement uses TRBV25-1 and TRBJ2-1; tentative D call: TRBD2 (6 bases). Trimming removed 4 bases from V and 6 bases from J, with 13 bases in between. Looked up from germline, CDR1 is MGHDK and CDR2 is SYGVNS. The CDR3 is 14 amino acids. The CDR3 nucleotides read TGTGCCAGCAGTGTACTAGCTTTATTCAATGAGCAGTTCTTC. Encoded protein: CASSVLALFNEQFF.

The chain recombines TRBV29-1 with TRBJ1-5; 8 positions agree with TRBD1. There are 14 residues in the CDR3. Germline loops: CDR1 SQVTM, CDR2 ANQGSEA. V gave up 7 bases and J gave up 5 bases; unmatched junction bases: 10. The CDR3 is CSASQGDGHQPQHF. CDR3 nucleotides: TGCAGCGCTTCACAGGGGGATGGCCATCAGCCCCAGCATTTT.

This clone has only a few counts. The rearrangement joins TRBV14 to TRBJ2-3; 13 bases line up with TRBD2. The V segment lost 4 bases and the J segment 1 base; nucleotides outside the gene matches: 11. CDR1 is SGHDN, CDR2 FVKESK, per germline. This CDR3 is built from 19 residues. The CDR3 bases are TGTGCCAGCAGCCCCAGGACTAGCGGGAGACTGAGGGGCACAGATACGCAGTATTTT. As protein: CASSPRTSGRLRGTDTQYF.

This clone was seen a few times. The chain has TRBV30 and TRBJ2-7; 11 bases line up with TRBD2. The CDR3 consists of 13 residues. Germline V lookup: CDR1 GTSNPN, CDR2 SVGIG (reference sequence). Trimming removed 4 bases from V and 8 bases from J; junction bases left unmatched: 7. CDR3 loop: CAWIAGTSGQQYF. CDR3 nucleotide sequence: TGTGCCTGGATTGCAGGGACTAGCGGACAGCAGTACTTC.

This clone came up a few times. The J gene is TRBJ2-1, the V gene TRBV7-2; D is undetermined. V was pared by 3 bases and J by 10 bases, with 4 bases between. The CDR3 spans 10 residues. Per germline, CDR1 SGHTA and CDR2 FQGNSA. CDR3 coding DNA: TGTGCCAGCAGCTTGGGCGAGCAGTTCTTC. Translation: CASSLGEQFF.

The chain has TRBV10-3 and TRBJ1-1; 11 bases fit TRBD1. Germline V gene data show CDR1 as ENHRY and CDR2 as SYGVKD. Trimming cost V 6 bases and J 2 bases; bases outside gene matches: 5. CDR3 size: 15 residues. For the CDR3, the DNA is TGTGCCATCAGAGGACAGGGGGCTGGAAACACTGAAGCTTTCTTT. Encoded protein: CAIRGQGAGNTEAFF.